The source of this TCR beta chain is a study of blood T cell repertoires in COVID-19. Study information: Acute-phase and convalescent COVID-19 samples originated in the United States, Italy and Spain. PBMCs, B-cell-depleted T cells, or T cells were the source of the cDNA or gDNA that made up the material.

TCRdb's copy holds only in-frame clones and misses some; the assay was immunoSEQ multiplex PCR. Among around 100,000 clones listed, approximately 80% were seen once. V shed 3 bases, J shed 2 bases, and the junction held 3 bases outside the gene matches. This CDR3 region has 15 residues. Germline CDR1 and CDR2: SGHTA and FQGTGA. Source material: peripheral blood. The clonotype was recovered from a man aged 65 to 79 with active or convalescent COVID-19. The chain employs TRBV7-3 and TRBJ2-1; 8 positions match TRBD2. The CDR3 sequence is CASSLERGPYNEQFF. As DNA, the CDR3 is TGTGCCAGCAGCTTGGAGCGGGGGCCCTACAATGAGCAGTTCTTC.